This is a list of T cell receptor beta chains from one sample in a study of beta chain features in type 1 diabetes. Method: immunoSEQ multiplex PCR; TCRdb's copy keeps in-frame clones and lacks some. The table includes hundreds of thousands of clones, around 15% detected once. The material sequenced was naive CD4+ T cells from blood. These TCRs come from a man aged 18 to 30 in good health. CDR3s include the opening cysteine and the closing phenylalanine or tryptophan. The D gene is left open where the match is weak. The listing skips clone size in some rows; elsewhere it reads once, few, many or a size class.

J gene	D gene	V gene	clone size	CDR3 DNA	CDR3 protein
TRBJ2-7	TRBD1	TRBV18	few	TGTGCCAGCTCACCACAGAGGGCCACAGGGGGATCCGAGCAGTACTTC	CASSPQRATGGSEQYF
TRBJ2-3	-	TRBV6-6	few	TGTGCCAGCAGTTACTCGGGGTATGATACGCAGTATTTT	CASSYSGYDTQYF
TRBJ2-3	-	TRBV4-2	few	TGTGCCAGCAGCCAAGAGCAGGGATTAGGGCAGTATTTT	CASSQEQGLGQYF
TRBJ2-7	TRBD2	TRBV25-1	-	TGTGCCAGCAGCCGTAGGGAGGGACGAAGCTCCTACGAGCAGTACTTC	CASSRREGRSSYEQYF
TRBJ1-2	-	TRBV9	-	TGTGCCAGCAGCGTAGTAGACCTGGGGTATGGCTACACCTTC	CASSVVDLGYGYTF
TRBJ1-1	TRBD1	TRBV7-6	-	TGTGCCAGCAGCTTACAATGGCCGGGACAGACTGAAGCTTTCTTT	CASSLQWPGQTEAFF
TRBJ2-3	-	TRBV28	few	TGTGCCAGCAAGGTCGAGCGGGTGAGCACAGATACGCAGTATTTT	CASKVERVSTDTQYF
TRBJ1-5	TRBD1	TRBV4-3	few	TGCGCCAGCAGCCAAAACACAGGGGCGGCCCAGCATTTT	CASSQNTGAAQHF
TRBJ2-3	TRBD2	TRBV2	-	TGTGCCAGCAGTGCGCCGGGACTAGCGGCTAGCACAGATACGCAGTATTTT	CASSAPGLAASTDTQYF
TRBJ2-7	-	TRBV7-9	few	TGTGCCAGCAGCTCACAGGGCTCCAACTACGAGCAGTACTTC	CASSSQGSNYEQYF
TRBJ2-7	-	TRBV4-1	few	TGCGCCAGCAGCCCAACGACAGCCACCTACGAGCAGTACTTC	CASSPTTATYEQYF
TRBJ2-1	-	TRBV28	few	TGTGCCAGCAGTGCTAGGTCTTACAGGGTTGCGTACAATGAGCAGTTCTTC	CASSARSYRVAYNEQFF
TRBJ2-7	-	TRBV6-5	-	TGTGCCAGCAGTAGCGAGGGCCGGCAGTACTTC	CASSSEGRQYF
TRBJ1-3	-	TRBV6-5	-	TGTGCCAGCAGTTACTCAGGGGGGCGAGGAAACACCATATATTTT	CASSYSGGRGNTIYF
TRBJ2-7	TRBD2	TRBV9	-	TGTGCCAGCAGCTTCGATCCAGCGGGGACCTACGAGCAGTACTTC	CASSFDPAGTYEQYF
TRBJ1-6	-	TRBV9	-	TGTGCCAGCAGCGGGGGGGAGCCGGTAGGATCACCCCTCCACTTT	CASSGGEPVGSPLHF
TRBJ2-7	TRBD1	TRBV5-1	few	TGCGCCAGCAGCTTGGCCGGGACAGGGACCTACGAGCAGTACTTC	CASSLAGTGTYEQYF
TRBJ1-2	-	TRBV29-1	few	TGCAGCGTTCAACGACGGTCCAGGGATAATGGCTACACCTTC	CSVQRRSRDNGYTF
TRBJ1-2	-	TRBV15	few	TGTGCCACCAGCAGAGATGGCAGGGGAGATTCCTATGGCTACACCTTC	CATSRDGRGDSYGYTF
TRBJ2-6	-	TRBV6-6	few	TGTGCCAGCAGTTACCCGACCCGTCCTGTCCTGACTTTC	CASSYPTRPVLTF
TRBJ1-5	TRBD1	TRBV28	-	TGTGCCAGCGGCCCGACAGGGGCCGGCGGGCCCCAGCATTTT	CASGPTGAGGPQHF
TRBJ1-2	-	TRBV7-2	-	TGTGCCAGCAGCTTAGGACTGGTACAGGGATCGTCGCATGGCTACACCTTC	CASSLGLVQGSSHGYTF
TRBJ1-2	-	TRBV7-9	few	TGTGCCAGCAGCTTAGCGTCAGGGTATGGCTACACCTTC	CASSLASGYGYTF
TRBJ2-7	-	TRBV27	-	TGTGCCAGCAGCTACGAGCAGTACTTC	CASSYEQYF
TRBJ2-7	-	TRBV19	-	TGTGCCAGTAGTATCGTCGGCAGGGCGGGCTACGAGCAGTACTTC	CASSIVGRAGYEQYF
TRBJ1-2	TRBD1	TRBV30	-	TGTGCCTGGACCTCCTCGGGACAGGGAGGAGGAATCTATGGCTACACCTTC	CAWTSSGQGGGIYGYTF
TRBJ2-5	-	TRBV5-4	few	TGTGCCAGCAGCTCAGGGGACCAAGAGACCCAGTACTTC	CASSSGDQETQYF
TRBJ2-1	-	TRBV6-5	few	TGTGCCAGCAGTTACTCAGGCGTAGGCACCTACAATGAGCAGTTCTTC	CASSYSGVGTYNEQFF
TRBJ2-7	TRBD1	TRBV7-3	-	TGTGCCAGCAGCCCGGGACAGGGGAAATACGAGCAGTACTTC	CASSPGQGKYEQYF
TRBJ1-2	-	TRBV4-3	few	TGCGCCAGCAGCCAAGTAGGTGGGAGACACTATGGCTACACCTTC	CASSQVGGRHYGYTF
TRBJ1-2	TRBD1	TRBV5-6	-	TGTGCCAGCAGCCTTGGGACAGGGGATGGCTACACCTTC	CASSLGTGDGYTF
TRBJ2-3	-	TRBV11-2	few	TGTGCCAGCAGCTTCGTCCAGGGAGATACGCAGTATTTT	CASSFVQGDTQYF
TRBJ2-4	-	TRBV4-1	-	TGCGCCAGCAGCCAAGTAGGGCCGCCACTAGCCAAAAACATTCAGTACTTC	CASSQVGPPLAKNIQYF
TRBJ2-7	-	TRBV2	-	TGTGCCAGCTCCCAAGTGTACGAGCAGTACTTC	CASSQVYEQYF
TRBJ2-1	-	TRBV28	few	TGTGCCAGCAGTCCACGTGGGGGCGGTGAGCAGTTCTTC	CASSPRGGGEQFF
TRBJ2-7	TRBD1	TRBV25-1	-	TGTGCCAGCTCCCTCGGGACAGGGCCTTACGAGCAGTACTTC	CASSLGTGPYEQYF
TRBJ1-6	-	TRBV5-1	-	TGCGCCAGCAGCTTGAGCCAAACAAGCGATTCACCCCTCCACTTT	CASSLSQTSDSPLHF
TRBJ2-7	TRBD1	TRBV19	-	TGTGCCAGTAAGAAGACAGGGTCCTACGAGCAGTACTTC	CASKKTGSYEQYF
TRBJ2-7	TRBD1	TRBV5-6	few	TGTGCCAGCAGCTTGGTGGCGGGACAGGTATCCTACGAGCAGTACTTC	CASSLVAGQVSYEQYF
TRBJ1-6	-	TRBV7-8	-	TGTGCCAGCAGCTTAGTTAGGGCAAGGCTCGATTCACCCCTCCACTTT	CASSLVRARLDSPLHF
TRBJ2-3	-	TRBV5-1	few	TGCGCCAGCAGCTCAGGGGGGCTAGGCGGAACAGATACGCAGTATTTT	CASSSGGLGGTDTQYF
TRBJ2-6	-	TRBV27	few	TGTGCCAGCAGTGCCCCAGGGATAAGTGGGGCCAACGTCCTGACTTTC	CASSAPGISGANVLTF